This TCR beta chain comes out of a study of response to subunit inactivated influenza vaccine. Study-wide findings and caveats: Each seasonal flu vaccination may recruit only limited new T cells, authors suggested.

TCRdb analysed the RT-PCR reads with MiXCR anew, one entry per CDR3 protein. The data hold fewer than 600,000 distinct CDR3 sequences, with around 7.7% observed a single time. The CDR3 extends over 15 amino acids. The germline CDR1 and CDR2 sequences are SGHVS and FQNEAQ. Trimming took 1 base from V and 3 from J, leaving 10 bases between them. With respect to this clonotype: The target antigen is unknown.

Source: PBMCs from blood, taken around 25 months after vaccination. V gene TRBV7-8 combines with J gene TRBJ1-5, with D perhaps matching TRBD1 (5 bases). This clonotype was obtained from a man in his fifties or sixties who received an inactivated influenza vaccine. The CDR3 spells CASSLDRDLNQPQHF. In DNA form, the CDR3 reads TGTGCCAGCAGCTTAGATCGGGACCTCAATCAGCCCCAGCATTTT.